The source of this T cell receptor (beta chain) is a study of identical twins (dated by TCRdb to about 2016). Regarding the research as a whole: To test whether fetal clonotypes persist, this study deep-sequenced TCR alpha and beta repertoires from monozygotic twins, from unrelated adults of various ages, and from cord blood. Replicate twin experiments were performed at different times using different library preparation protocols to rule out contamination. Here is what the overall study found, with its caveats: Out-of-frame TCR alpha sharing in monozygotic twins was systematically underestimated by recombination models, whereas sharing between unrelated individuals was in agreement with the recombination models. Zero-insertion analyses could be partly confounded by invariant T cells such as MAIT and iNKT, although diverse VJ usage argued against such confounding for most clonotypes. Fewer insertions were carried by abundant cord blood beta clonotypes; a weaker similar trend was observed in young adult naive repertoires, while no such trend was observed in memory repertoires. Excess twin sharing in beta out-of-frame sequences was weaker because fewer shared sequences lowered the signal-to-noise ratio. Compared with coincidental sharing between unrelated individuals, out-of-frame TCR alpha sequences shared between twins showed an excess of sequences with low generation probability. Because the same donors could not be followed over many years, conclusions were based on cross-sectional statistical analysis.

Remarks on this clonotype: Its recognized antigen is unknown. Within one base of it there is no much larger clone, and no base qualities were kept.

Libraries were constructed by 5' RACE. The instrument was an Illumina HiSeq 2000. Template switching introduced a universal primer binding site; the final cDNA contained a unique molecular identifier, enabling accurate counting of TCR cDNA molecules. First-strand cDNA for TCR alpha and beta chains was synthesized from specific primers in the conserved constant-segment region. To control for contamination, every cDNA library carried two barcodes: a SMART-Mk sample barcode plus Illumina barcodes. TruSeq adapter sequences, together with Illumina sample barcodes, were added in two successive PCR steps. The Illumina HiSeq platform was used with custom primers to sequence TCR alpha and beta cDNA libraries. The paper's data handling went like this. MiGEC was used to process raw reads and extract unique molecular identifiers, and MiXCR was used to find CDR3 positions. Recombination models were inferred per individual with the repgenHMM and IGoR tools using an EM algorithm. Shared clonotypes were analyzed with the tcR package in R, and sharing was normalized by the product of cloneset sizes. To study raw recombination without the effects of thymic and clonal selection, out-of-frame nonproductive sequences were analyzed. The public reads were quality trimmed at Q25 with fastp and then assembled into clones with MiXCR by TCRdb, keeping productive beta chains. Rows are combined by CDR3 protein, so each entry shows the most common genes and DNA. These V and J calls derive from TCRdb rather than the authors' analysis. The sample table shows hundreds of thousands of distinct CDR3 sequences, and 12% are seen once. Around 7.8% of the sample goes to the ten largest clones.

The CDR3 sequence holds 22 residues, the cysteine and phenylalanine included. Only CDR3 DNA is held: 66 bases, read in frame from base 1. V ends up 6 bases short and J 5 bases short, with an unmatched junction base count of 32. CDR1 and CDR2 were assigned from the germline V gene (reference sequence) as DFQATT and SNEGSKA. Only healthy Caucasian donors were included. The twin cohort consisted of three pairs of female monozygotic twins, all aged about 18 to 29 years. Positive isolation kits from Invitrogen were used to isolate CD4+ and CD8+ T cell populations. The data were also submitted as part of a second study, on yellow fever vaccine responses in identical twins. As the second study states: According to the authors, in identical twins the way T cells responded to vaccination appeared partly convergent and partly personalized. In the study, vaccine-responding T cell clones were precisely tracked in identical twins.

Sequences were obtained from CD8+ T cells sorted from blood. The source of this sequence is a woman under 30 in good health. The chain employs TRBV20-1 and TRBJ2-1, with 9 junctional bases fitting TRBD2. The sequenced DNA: TGCAGTGCCAATCCCTCTCCCCCCGGAATAGCGGGAGTTTCGGTGGGAGACAATGAGCAGTTCTTC. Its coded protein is CSANPSPPGIAGVSVGDNEQFF.